This T cell receptor (beta chain) was sequenced in a study of EBV T-cell therapy then PD-1 blockade in nasopharyngeal carcinoma. Treatment: AdE1-LMPpoly-expanded autologous EBV-specific T-cell therapy followed by anti-PD-1 nivolumab. TCRdb's copy holds only in-frame clones and misses some; the assay was immunoSEQ multiplex PCR. The sample has some 15,000 clones, less than 90% seen once; the top ten hold 25% to 35%. Germline CDR1 reads MNHEY; CDR2 reads SMNVEV (reference sequence). The CDR3 runs to 13 residues. Trimming removed 3 bases from V and 7 bases from J, with 10 bases in between. Note on this clone: Its specificity is not known.

J is TRBJ1-5 and V is TRBV27; D is uncertain. This sequence originates from a man between 35 and 55 years old with nasopharyngeal carcinoma. The sequencing used CD8+ T cells from blood, collected at roughly day 110 from a patient whose treatment included autologous EBV-specific T cells and nivolumab. CDR3 protein: CASSLAVQQPQHF. The CDR3 region has the DNA TGTGCCAGCAGTTTGGCAGTCCAACAGCCCCAGCATTTT.